Listed here are 18 T cell receptor beta chains from one sample, sequenced in a study of blood T cell repertoires in COVID-19. The table came from immunoSEQ multiplex PCR; TCRdb's copy has only in-frame clones and leaves some out. The table records fewer than 200,000 clones, roughly 87% of them present only once. Specimen: peripheral blood. The source is a woman between 55 and 75 years old with COVID-19, enrolled during active disease.

This chain connects TRBV2 to TRBJ2-1, with 13 bases fitting TRBD2. The CDR3 contains 17 residues. Germline loops: CDR1 SNHLY, CDR2 FYNNEI. V gave up 6 bases and J gave up 4 bases; unmatched junction bases: 9. Written as DNA, the CDR3 is TGTGCCAGCAGGTCTGCACTAGCGGGAGGGCATTACAATGAGCAGTTCTTC. Translated, it gives CASRSALAGGHYNEQFF.

The chain uses TRBV6-1 and TRBJ1-2; TRBD1 is a possible D gene (5 bases). Germline V gene sequence: CDR1 MNHNS, CDR2 SASEGT. V was trimmed by 0 bases and J by 5 bases, leaving 10 bases between them. CDR3 size: 14 residues. The CDR3 DNA follows: TGTGCCAGCAGTGAAGCCCAGACAGTATATGGCTACACCTTC. Its translation is CASSEAQTVYGYTF.

The chain links TRBV10-1 to TRBJ1-6, with a tentative D call TRBD1 (6 bases). V lost 6 bases and J lost 8, with 20 bases in between. Per germline, CDR1 WNHNN and CDR2 SYGVQD (reference sequence). The CDR3 runs to 16 residues. CDR3 in amino acids: CASSTGTLQEDSPLHF. The CDR3 DNA reads as TGCGCCAGCAGCACAGGGACACTCCAGGAGGATTCACCCCTCCACTTT.

DNA for the CDR3: TGTGCCAGCAGTTTGAGGAAAGGGGACGAGCAGTACTTC. As protein: CASSLRKGDEQYF. V gene TRBV12-3 or TRBV12-4 combines with J gene TRBJ2-7; tentatively, D is TRBD1 (5 bases). The CDR3 runs to 13 residues. V dropped 3 bases and J dropped 5 bases, with 11 bases sitting between them.

Only one count was recorded for this clone. The chain carries TRBV24-1 and TRBJ1-2, with 7 bases lining up with TRBD1. V was clipped by 4 bases and J by 2 bases; unmatched bases: 9. This CDR3 has 16 amino acids. Germline CDR1 is KGHDR and CDR2 is SFDVKD. DNA for the CDR3: TGTGCCACCAGTGACCCTTCACCCAGGGGGAACTATGGCTACACCTTC. Translation: CATSDPSPRGNYGYTF.

This chain links TRBV18 with TRBJ1-2; D possibly corresponds to TRBD1 (5 bases). V was cut by 6 bases and J by 5 bases, with 16 bases left in between. From germline, CDR1 is KGHSH and CDR2 LQKENI. CDR3 length equals 14 residues. Here the CDR3 DNA reads TGTGCCAGCTCTAGGTCTTGGGGCGAATATGGCTACACCTTC. The encoded protein is CASSRSWGEYGYTF.

J is TRBJ2-2 and V is TRBV5-6; 10 bases are shared with TRBD2. Germline V gives CDR1 SGHDT, CDR2 YYEEEE. V lost 2 bases to trimming and J lost 9 bases; unmatched junction nucleotides: 10. The CDR3 spans 16 residues. The CDR3 loop reads CASSFGLAGVARELFF. Here the CDR3 DNA reads TGTGCCAGCAGCTTCGGTCTAGCGGGGGTTGCACGGGAGCTGTTTTTT.

This clone appeared a single time. V gene TRBV5-1 combines with J gene TRBJ1-4; D is perhaps TRBD1 (6 bases). Germline CDR1 SGHRS, CDR2 YFSETQ. Between the trimmed V and J ends, which lost 4 bases and 7 bases, there was a span of 14 bases. The CDR3 runs 14 residues. The CDR3 nucleotides are TGCGCCAGCAGCGTGACAGGCCACGGTGAAAAACTGTTTTTT. The encoded protein is CASSVTGHGEKLFF.

This chain connects TRBV19 to TRBJ1-1, with 7 bases matching TRBD1. V shed 7 bases and J 1 base; nucleotides not matched to a gene: 12. This CDR3 has 16 residues. Looked up from germline, CDR1 is LNHDA and CDR2 is SQIVND (reference sequence). CDR3 in DNA: TGTGCCAGTAACAGGGGCAGTGGGACAACGAACACTGAAGCTTTCTTT. Translation gives CASNRGSGTTNTEAFF.

This rearrangement joins TRBV27 to TRBJ1-1; D is unclear. Trimming took off 5 bases at V and 6 bases at J, with 19 bases between the two ends. Per the germline V gene, CDR1 is MNHEY and CDR2 is SMNVEV (reference sequence). The CDR3 totals 15 residues. The CDR3 loop is CASSPYRDGKPEAFF. In DNA, the CDR3 is TGTGCCAGCAGTCCATACCGAGACGGGAAACCTGAAGCTTTCTTT.

V and J are TRBV5-1 and TRBJ1-5; 7 nucleotides match TRBD1. CDR3 length: 13 amino acids. Per the germline V gene, CDR1 is SGHRS and CDR2 is YFSETQ. V lost 1 base to trimming and J lost 7 bases; unmatched junction nucleotides: 2. The CDR3 region has the DNA TGCGCCAGCAGCTTGACAGGGGAACAGCCCCAGCATTTT. Protein sequence: CASSLTGEQPQHF.

The sample holds one count of this clone. This chain uses TRBV19 with TRBJ2-1, with a possible D match to TRBD2 (5 bases). Per germline, CDR1 LNHDA and CDR2 SQIVND (reference sequence). This CDR3 is 16 amino acids long. Trimming left V 4 bases short and J 6 bases short, with 19 bases between. The CDR3 DNA is TGTGCCAGTAGTAGAACCGCGACGGGGAACCCCAATGAGCAGTTCTTC. It yields the protein CASSRTATGNPNEQFF.

A few counts support this clone. The CDR3 DNA follows: TGCGCCAGCGCCAAGGGGGACAGGGAGGGGACAGATACGCAGTATTTT. It codes for CASAKGDREGTDTQYF. The rearrangement joins TRBV5-1 to TRBJ2-3, with 9 bases lining up with TRBD1. This CDR3 contains 16 residues. From germline, CDR1 is SGHRS and CDR2 YFSETQ. Trimming took 7 bases from V and 3 from J; bases not matched to a gene: 12. The full variable domain, its missing parts supplied by reference TRBV5-1 and TRBJ2-3, is KAGVTQTPRYLIKTRGQQVTLSCSPISGHRSVSWYQQTPGQGLQFLFEYFSETQRNKGNFPGRFSGRQFSNSRSEMNVSTLELGDSALYLCASAKGDREGTDTQYFGPGTRLTVL.

CDR3 sequence: CASKGGRDRTEAFF. The CDR3 DNA sequence: TGTGCCAGCAAAGGAGGCCGGGACAGGACTGAAGCTTTCTTT. The genes are TRBV6-6 and TRBJ1-1; TRBD1 matches 8 bases. This CDR3 comprises 14 residues. CDR1 and CDR2 (germline): MNHNY, SVGAGI (reference sequence). V lost 7 bases, J lost 5 bases, and 9 bases stayed unmatched.

This clone was recorded once. The chain links TRBV18 to TRBJ2-7, with D maybe TRBD1 (7 bases). The CDR3 spans 14 residues. Germline V CDR1 and CDR2: KGHSH, LQKENI. V was pared by 5 bases and J by 6 bases, with 17 bases between. The CDR3 loop is CASSFKDRDSEQYV. CDR3 DNA: TGTGCCAGCTCATTTAAAGACAGGGACTCCGAGCAGTACGTC.

The CDR3 DNA reads TGTGCCAGCAGCTTGGGCCGAAACAATGAGCAGTTCTTC. Encoded protein: CASSLGRNNEQFF. The chain carries TRBV7-2 and TRBJ2-1; D uncertain. This CDR3 has 13 residues. V was pared by 3 bases and J by 5 bases, with 8 bases between. Per germline, CDR1 SGHTA and CDR2 FQGNSA.

The chain joins TRBV5-5 to TRBJ1-5; TRBD1 matches 8 bases. This CDR3 has 16 residues. With V trimmed by 4 bases and J by 2 bases, 8 bases remained unmatched. Germline CDR1 SGHKS, CDR2 YYEKEE (reference sequence). The CDR3 protein is CASSVTGVGGNQPQHF. The CDR3 bases are TGTGCCAGCAGCGTGACAGGGGTCGGGGGCAATCAGCCCCAGCATTTT.

V and J are TRBV7-2 and TRBJ2-7; 11 bases match TRBD2. The V segment lost 2 bases and the J segment 2 bases; nucleotides outside the gene matches: 2. The germline V gene has CDR1 SGHTA and CDR2 FQGNSA. This CDR3 comprises 15 residues. Here the CDR3 DNA reads TGTGCCAGCAGCTTAAGACTAGCGGGGCCCTACGAGCAGTACTTC. It is translated as CASSLRLAGPYEQYF.